The following is a T cell receptor (beta chain) sequence with its context. The identical CDR3 is also encoded by other nucleotide sequences in the sample. With 0 bases clipped from V and 0 bases from J, the junction kept 3 bases outside the gene matches. CDR3 length: 16 residues. Germline V gene lookup returns CDR1 SGHRS and CDR2 YFSETQ. Here immunoSEQ multiplex PCR was the method, and the copy in TCRdb shows in-frame clones only, minus some. The table lists 60,000 to 75,000 clones, more than 55% of them singletons. During the 2 weeks before they entered the study, exposed participants had met someone with a PCR-confirmed or clinician-diagnosed COVID-19 case. The data stem from a study of blood T cell repertoires in COVID-19.

The receptor was isolated from a woman aged 55-70 years who had been exposed to COVID-19. The sequenced material came from PBMCs or T cells enriched from blood (not recorded which). The chain links TRBV5-1 to TRBJ2-3; the match to TRBD2 covers 8 bases. CDR3 protein: CASSLEGGGSTDTQYF. The CDR3 nucleotides read TGCGCCAGCAGCTTGGAGGGCGGGGGGAGCACAGATACGCAGTATTTT.